This T cell receptor (beta chain) stems from a study of monozygotic twins with inflammatory bowel disease. Blood samples, whole and unsorted for T cells, yielded the isolated total RNA. Reanalyzing the 5' RACE reads, TCRdb keeps one entry per CDR3 protein, without DNA. This sample's table has around 140,000 distinct CDR3 sequences. With regard to this clonotype: Its cognate antigen is unknown.

This CDR3 comprises 14 residues. Germline V gene sequence: CDR1 MNHEY, CDR2 SMNVEV (reference sequence). Broader study findings: A lone strong IBD-associated signal or clonotype found no support. TCRbeta diversity (inverse Simpson) was lower in IBD patients than in healthy co-twins. Similarity of repertoires did not differ between concordant and discordant twins, possibly from limited power.

The specimen sequenced was blood. This chain uses TRBV27 with TRBJ2-7; TCRdb designates TRBD1, a call that cannot be tested without DNA. This clonotype was obtained from a human donor with ulcerative colitis or Crohn's disease, or a healthy co-twin of an affected twin (not recorded which). Here the CDR3 reads CASSPKGSSYEQYF.